A selection of T cell receptor beta chains follows, all from one sample in a study of shared clonotypes between healthy human individuals. TCRdb's copy holds only in-frame clones and misses some; the assay was immunoSEQ multiplex PCR. The sample lists around 1,000,000 clones; 60% to 85% were seen once. Sequenced: memory CD4+ T cells from PBMCs. These receptors were obtained from a man between 18 and 29 years old in good health. Some clones in this sample may be carry-over from other donors' samples. Each CDR3 is given with its conserved first and last residue. A D gene is named only where the DNA matches it firmly. Not every row has a clone size; where given, it reads once, few, many or a size class.

TRBV7-2	TRBJ2-1	few	NA	TGTGCCAGCAGCTTAGCCCGACGTGAGCAGTTCTTC	CASSLARREQFF
TRBV5-1	TRBJ2-5	few	NA	TGCGCCAGCAGCTTGGTCGGTAGTCAAGAGACCCAGTACTTC	CASSLVGSQETQYF
TRBV7-9	TRBJ1-2	once	NA	TGTGCCAGCACAGGGGATTTCTATGGCTACACCTTC	CASTGDFYGYTF
TRBV4-2	TRBJ2-3	NA	TRBD2	TGTGCCAGCAGCCAAGTAGCTAGCGGGTATACTAGCACAGATATGCAGTATTTT	CASSQVASGYTSTDMQYF
TRBV7-2	TRBJ2-3	NA	NA	TGTGCCAGCAGCTTAACGCAGGCAGATACGCAGTATTTT	CASSLTQADTQYF
TRBV30	TRBJ1-5	once	TRBD1	TGTGCCTGGAGTCAAACGAGGACAGGGTTTTTTGGCAATCAGCCCCAGCATTTT	CAWSQTRTGFFGNQPQHF
TRBV5-4	TRBJ1-1	once	NA	TGTGCCAGCAGCGGAGCCGGGTTGAACACTGAAGCTTTCTTT	CASSGAGLNTEAFF
TRBV4-1	TRBJ1-1	NA	NA	TGCGCCAGCAGCCAAGAGGGGGTTAGCACTGAAGCTTTCTTT	CASSQEGVSTEAFF
TRBV5-6	TRBJ2-5	NA	TRBD2	TGTGCCAGCAGCTTGGGTTTCCAGCGGGGCTCTGAGACCCAGTACTTC	CASSLGFQRGSETQYF
TRBV19	TRBJ2-7	NA	NA	TGTGCCAGTAGTATGGGCAGGGGAAGCGAGCAGTACTTC	CASSMGRGSEQYF
TRBV19	TRBJ1-1	NA	NA	TGTGCCAGTAGTTCCTGGTTGAGAGGGGAGGAGGACACTGAAGCTTTCTTT	CASSSWLRGEEDTEAFF
TRBV11-2	TRBJ2-7	NA	NA	TGTGCCAGCAGCGTGGGGGATTCCTACGAGCAGTACTTC	CASSVGDSYEQYF
TRBV7-9	TRBJ2-5	few	NA	TGTGCCAGCAGCGAGGGAACGTTGGGGGATGTAGAGACCCAGTACTTC	CASSEGTLGDVETQYF
TRBV4-3	TRBJ2-3	once	NA	TGCGCCAGCAGCCTATCACAGGGAGTGGCAGATACGCAGTATTTT	CASSLSQGVADTQYF
TRBV7-9	TRBJ1-1	NA	NA	TGTGCCAGCAGCTTAATTGGTGGGTACACTGAAGCTTTCTTT	CASSLIGGYTEAFF
TRBV18	TRBJ2-7	NA	NA	TGTGCCAGCTCACCACCCGATAGCGGAGCCTACGAGCAGTACTTC	CASSPPDSGAYEQYF
TRBV7-9	TRBJ1-2	NA	NA	TGTGCCAGCAGTTCTCCTCGGGAAGTAGGCTACACCTTC	CASSSPREVGYTF
TRBV27	TRBJ2-7	NA	TRBD1	TGTGCCAGCGACCCCCTGGGCAGGGGGCGCCCCGAGCAGTACTTC	CASDPLGRGRPEQYF
TRBV7-2	TRBJ2-5	NA	NA	TGTGCCAGCAGCTCAAGGTGGGGGGCCCAAGAGACCCAGTACTTC	CASSSRWGAQETQYF
TRBV27	TRBJ2-1	NA	NA	TGTGCCAGCAGTTTCGGGACACAAACCTACAATGAGCAGTTCTTC	CASSFGTQTYNEQFF
TRBV6-5	TRBJ1-2	few	NA	TGTGCCAGCAGTAGAGAGTCGAGCCGGCGCTATGGCTACACCTTC	CASSRESSRRYGYTF
TRBV7-9	TRBJ2-7	NA	NA	TGTGCCAGCAGCTTAACCGCGGGGCTAAGGGGCTACGAGCAGTACTTC	CASSLTAGLRGYEQYF
TRBV4-1	TRBJ1-3	NA	TRBD1	TGCGCCAGCAGCCAGGAAGGGGCCAGGGGGCGGCCCGACTCTGGAAACACCATATATTTT	CASSQEGARGRPDSGNTIYF
TRBV4-1	TRBJ2-1	NA	TRBD2	TGCGCCAGCAGTCTCATAGCGGGAGGGAATGAGCAGTTCTTC	CASSLIAGGNEQFF
TRBV4-1	TRBJ2-3	NA	TRBD1	TGCGCCAGCAGCCAACCGTACAGGGGGCCCAGGGGGGATACGCAGTATTTT	CASSQPYRGPRGDTQYF
TRBV5-1	TRBJ2-4	NA	NA	TGCGCCAGCAGCCCCGTAGGTCCCTCCAAAAACATTCAGTACTTC	CASSPVGPSKNIQYF
TRBV29-1	TRBJ1-2	few	TRBD1	TGCAGCGTGACCGGACAGGGGAGCTATGGCTACACCTTC	CSVTGQGSYGYTF
TRBV6-1	TRBJ2-7	few	TRBD1	TGTGCCAGCAGTGAAGGGGGGACAGGGTCCCACGAGCAGTACTTC	CASSEGGTGSHEQYF
TRBV12-5	TRBJ2-5	many	NA	TGTGCTAGTGGTTTGGACCAAGAGACCCAGTACTTC	CASGLDQETQYF
TRBV7-6	TRBJ2-7	NA	TRBD2	TGTGCCAGCAGCCACGGACTAGCCTCCTACGAGCAGTACTTC	CASSHGLASYEQYF
TRBV7-4	TRBJ1-4	once	TRBD1	TGTGCCAGCAGCCTGACGGGACAGAATGAAAAACTGTTTTTT	CASSLTGQNEKLFF
TRBV6-5	TRBJ1-5	NA	TRBD1	TGTGCCAGCAGAGAACACAGGGGGAGCGGGCCCCAGCATTTT	CASREHRGSGPQHF
TRBV4-1	TRBJ1-2	NA	NA	TGCGCCAGCAGCCATCAGGGAAACTATGGCTACACCTTC	CASSHQGNYGYTF
TRBV5-6	TRBJ1-5	NA	NA	TGTGCCAGCAGCTTGGGACAGGTAAATCAGCCCCAGCATTTT	CASSLGQVNQPQHF
TRBV9	TRBJ2-2	NA	TRBD2	TGTGCCAGCAGCGTGTCTAGCGGGAGGGTCACCGGGGAGCTGTTTTTT	CASSVSSGRVTGELFF
TRBV5-1	TRBJ1-1	NA	TRBD1	TGCGCCAGCAGCTTGACAGGGGGAATGAACACTGAAGCTTTCTTT	CASSLTGGMNTEAFF
TRBV11-3	TRBJ2-1	NA	TRBD1	TGTGCCAGCAGCCACGGGACAGCGGAGCAGTTCTTC	CASSHGTAEQFF
TRBV18	TRBJ2-5	NA	TRBD2	TGTGCCAGCTCACCAGAAAGCGGGAGTAGGGAGACCCAGTACTTC	CASSPESGSRETQYF
TRBV20-1	TRBJ1-2	NA	NA	TGCAGTGTAGGTACTAACTATGGCTACACCTTC	CSVGTNYGYTF
TRBV5-6	TRBJ1-5	NA	NA	TGTGCCAGCAGCTTGACGTGGGCAGGCCTCAATCAGCCCCAGCATTTT	CASSLTWAGLNQPQHF
TRBV19	TRBJ2-5	NA	TRBD2	TGTGCCAGTAGTACTAGCGGGAGGGAGACCCAGTACTTC	CASSTSGRETQYF
TRBV19	TRBJ1-1	NA	NA	TGTGCCAGTAGTATCTTCCCGCCAGGGGCCTCGTACACTGAAGCTTTCTTT	CASSIFPPGASYTEAFF
TRBV2	TRBJ1-2	NA	NA	TGTGCCAGCAGTGGACGACCCCTCCTCTATGGCTACACCTTC	CASSGRPLLYGYTF
TRBV18	TRBJ2-3	NA	NA	TGTGCCAGCTCACCACTGGCGGCCACAGATACGCAGTATTTT	CASSPLAATDTQYF
TRBV2	TRBJ2-7	NA	NA	TGTGCCATCCCGGGGGACTGGCCGACCTACGAGCAGTACTTC	CAIPGDWPTYEQYF
TRBV7-2	TRBJ2-7	NA	NA	TGTGCCAGCAGCCCCTCAAACTACGAGCAGTACTTC	CASSPSNYEQYF
TRBV28	TRBJ2-5	NA	TRBD2	TGTGCCAGCAGTTTAGGGCTAGCGGGAGCCCAAGAGACCCAGTACTTC	CASSLGLAGAQETQYF
TRBV5-1	TRBJ2-3	NA	TRBD2	TGCGCCAGCAGCTTGGCCGAAGCGGGAGGAGCAGATACGCAGTATTTT	CASSLAEAGGADTQYF
TRBV29-1	TRBJ2-7	NA	NA	TGCGGGGGAGGCCCACGTACCAGCGAGCAGTACTTC	CGGGPRTSEQYF
TRBV7-2	TRBJ1-2	NA	NA	TGTGCCAGCAGCTTACGAGGCTTGGGCTACACCTTC	CASSLRGLGYTF
TRBV7-2	TRBJ2-2	NA	NA	TGTGCCAGCAGCTTAGTGGGGGCGGCGAACACCGGGGAGCTGTTTTTT	CASSLVGAANTGELFF
TRBV7-9	TRBJ1-4	NA	TRBD1	TGTGCCAGCATCCTTACGGACAGGCCCCATGAAAAACTGTTTTTT	CASILTDRPHEKLFF
TRBV28	TRBJ2-7	once	TRBD2	TGTGCCAGCAGTTTATACGGGAGGGAGCAGTACTTC	CASSLYGREQYF
TRBV9	TRBJ1-5	NA	NA	TGTGCCAGCAGCGTAGAAGGGGCAAGCAATCAGCCCCAGCATTTT	CASSVEGASNQPQHF
TRBV15	TRBJ2-7	NA	TRBD2	TGTGCCACCAGCAGAGGGACTAGCCGGAGCTCCTACGAGCAGTACTTC	CATSRGTSRSSYEQYF
TRBV5-1	TRBJ2-1	NA	TRBD2	TGCGCCAGCAGTCCCGGGGTGAGCGGGAGCCGGGAGCAGTTCTTC	CASSPGVSGSREQFF
TRBV7-6	TRBJ1-5	NA	NA	TGTGCCAGCAGCTCGCGGCCGGGACAAAATCAGCCCCAGCATTTT	CASSSRPGQNQPQHF
TRBV15	TRBJ1-5	NA	TRBD1	TGTGCCACCAGCAGCCCCCGGGACAGGGATTTGCCCCAGCATTTT	CATSSPRDRDLPQHF